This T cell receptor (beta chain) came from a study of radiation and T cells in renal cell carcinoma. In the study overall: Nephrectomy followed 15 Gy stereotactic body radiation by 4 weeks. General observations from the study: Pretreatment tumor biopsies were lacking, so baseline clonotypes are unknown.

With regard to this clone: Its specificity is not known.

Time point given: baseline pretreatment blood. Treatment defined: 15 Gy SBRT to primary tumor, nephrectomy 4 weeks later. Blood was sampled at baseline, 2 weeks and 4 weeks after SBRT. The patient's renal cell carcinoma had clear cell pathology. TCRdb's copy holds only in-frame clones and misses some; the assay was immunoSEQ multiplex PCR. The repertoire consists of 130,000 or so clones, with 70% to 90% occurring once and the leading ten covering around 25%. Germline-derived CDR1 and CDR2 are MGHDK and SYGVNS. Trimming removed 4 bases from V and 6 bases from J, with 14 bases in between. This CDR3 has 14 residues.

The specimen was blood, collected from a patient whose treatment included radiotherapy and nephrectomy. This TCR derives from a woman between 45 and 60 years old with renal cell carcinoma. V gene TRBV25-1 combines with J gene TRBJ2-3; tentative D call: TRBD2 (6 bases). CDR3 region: CASSGGEVWDTQYF. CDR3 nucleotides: TGTGCCAGCAGTGGGGGGGAAGTTTGGGATACGCAGTATTTT.